A single sample is the source of the 10 T cell receptor beta chains below, sequenced in a study of T cell responses to AZD1222 COVID-19 vaccine. The protocol was immunoSEQ multiplex PCR, while the TCRdb copy is restricted to in-frame clones and leaves out a portion. The profile covers roughly 130,000 clones, with over 90% appearing a single time and roughly 7% taken by the ten largest. The sample was peripheral blood, taken on day 0 of AZD1222 vaccination. The source is an adult in good health.

This clone has just one count. The gene calls are TRBV30 and TRBJ1-3; tentatively, D is TRBD1 (5 bases). CDR1 is GTSNPN, CDR2 SVGIG, per germline (reference sequence). The CDR3 is made up of 13 amino acids. The V gene lost 2 bases and the J gene lost 9 bases, with 14 bases spanning the gap. The CDR3: CAWSRGVAGTIYF. CDR3 sequence (DNA): TGTGCCTGGAGTAGGGGAGTGGCAGGCACCATATATTTT.

The chain combines TRBV6-5 with TRBJ2-7, with 7 bases matching TRBD2. The J segment lost 6 bases and the V segment lost 5 bases, leaving 10 bases of the junction unmatched. The CDR3 has 14 amino acids. CDR1 and CDR2 (germline): MNHEY, SVGAGI. The CDR3 coding sequence is TGTGCCAGCAGTAAGTCGGGGGGATCAGGCGAGCAGTACTTC. It yields the protein CASSKSGGSGEQYF.

The V call is TRBV19, the J call TRBJ2-7, with D maybe TRBD2 (5 bases). V gave up 5 bases and J gave up 2 bases, with 16 bases separating them. This CDR3 has 15 amino acids. CDR1 and CDR2 from the germline V gene are LNHDA and SQIVND (reference sequence). The CDR3 protein is CASSPAPGETYEQYF. CDR3 in DNA: TGTGCCAGTAGTCCCGCACCCGGGGAGACCTACGAGCAGTACTTC.

The rearrangement uses TRBV2 and TRBJ1-1; D gene unclear. The CDR3 is made up of 16 amino acids. The germline CDR1 and CDR2 sequences are SNHLY and FYNNEI. V lost 4 bases, J lost 1 base, and 16 bases lay in between. The CDR3 DNA reads as TGTGCCAGCAGTGTGAAAGGCATGCTGTCGAACACTGAAGCTTTCTTT. Translation: CASSVKGMLSNTEAFF. Complete variable domain (other parts from reference TRBV2 and TRBJ1-1): EPEVTQTPSHQVTQMGQEVILRCVPISNHLYFYWYRQILGQKVEFLVSFYNNEISEKSEIFDDQFSVERPDGSNFTLKIRSTKLEDSAMYFCASSVKGMLSNTEAFFGQGTRLTVV.

The CDR3 DNA is TGTGCCAGCAGTTACCCCGCGCAGGGGGCCCTCACCTCTGGAAACACCATATATTTT. It encodes CASSYPAQGALTSGNTIYF. The chain uses TRBV6-2 or TRBV6-3 and TRBJ1-3; 8 bases fit TRBD1. V gave up 2 bases and J gave up 0 bases; unmatched junction bases: 12. Germline V gives CDR1 MNHEY, CDR2 SVGEGT. The length of the CDR3 is 19 residues.

The chain uses TRBV28 and TRBJ1-2; TRBD1 might be the D (5 bases). V was trimmed by 7 bases and J by 7 bases, leaving 19 bases between them. Germline CDR1 reads MDHEN; CDR2 reads SYDVKM. This CDR3 comprises 14 residues. The CDR3 is CASTPPGRVGGYTF. The CDR3 region has the DNA TGTGCCAGCACCCCACCGGGACGGGTTGGTGGCTACACCTTC.

The chain couples TRBV6-4 to TRBJ2-6; 11 nucleotides match TRBD1. The CDR3 consists of 18 residues. J lost 4 bases, V lost 3 bases, and 8 bases had no gene match. CDR1 is MRHNA, CDR2 SNTAGT, per germline. This CDR3 is CASSEEGQGVSGANVLTF. CDR3 coding DNA: TGTGCCAGCAGTGAGGAGGGACAGGGGGTTAGCGGGGCCAACGTCCTGACTTTC.

V and J are TRBV5-4 and TRBJ1-5; D call uncertain. In germline, CDR1 is SGHNT, CDR2 YYREEE (reference sequence). This CDR3 has 12 amino acids. V was trimmed by 2 bases and J by 2 bases, leaving 2 bases between them. The CDR3 sequence: CASSFGNQPQHF. The DNA of the CDR3 is TGTGCCAGCAGCTTTGGCAATCAGCCCCAGCATTTT.

The chain carries TRBV4-2 and TRBJ2-7; TRBD2 matches 7 bases. This CDR3 has 16 residues. Trimming took 4 bases from V and 1 from J; bases not matched to a gene: 10. Per the germline V gene, CDR1 is LGHNA and CDR2 is YNFKEQ. The CDR3 is CASSLDGASGSYEQYF. DNA for the CDR3: TGTGCCAGCAGCCTCGACGGAGCTAGCGGTTCCTACGAGCAGTACTTC.

The V call is TRBV5-1, the J call TRBJ1-2; D is perhaps TRBD1 (6 bases). Trimming left V 6 bases short and J 2 bases short, with 14 bases between. This CDR3 is 14 amino acids long. Germline CDR1 and CDR2: SGHRS and YFSETQ. CDR3 amino acids: CASNEPGQNYGYTF. The DNA of the CDR3 is TGCGCCAGCAACGAGCCCGGACAGAACTATGGCTACACCTTC. The entire variable domain, with the rest obtained from reference TRBV5-1 and TRBJ1-2, is as follows: KAGVTQTPRYLIKTRGQQVTLSCSPISGHRSVSWYQQTPGQGLQFLFEYFSETQRNKGNFPGRFSGRQFSNSRSEMNVSTLELGDSALYLCASNEPGQNYGYTFGSGTRLTVV.